Included here is one T cell receptor beta chain sequence, with context. Stated time point: patch test 1, 2 weeks after DPC sensitization. Documented treatment: therapeutic diphenylcyclopropenone sensitization with weekly scalp DPC. The study drew its donors from alopecia patients who were 18 to 70 years old and suitable for DPC. This sample is drawn from a study of human T cells and chemical hapten exposure. Trimming took 5 bases from V and 4 from J, leaving 26 bases between them. This CDR3 contains 18 residues. Each cDNA molecule in the library carried unique molecular identifiers. In the authors' methods: Sample TCR counts, which ranged from about 20,000 to 750,000, had a median of roughly 92,000. MiXCR, run by TCRdb on the RACE reads, gives a single entry per CDR3 protein. The V and J calls were determined by TCRdb, not by the authors. The table shows 350,000 or so distinct CDR3 sequences, with under 9% occurring only once.

The chain has TRBV12-3 or TRBV12-4 and TRBJ1-2, with no clear D. This sample comprised whole blood, obtained in connection with sensitization to the hapten diphenylcyclopropenone (DPC). The source of this sequence is a woman aged 18 to 35 with alopecia areata. Some clones in this sample may be carry-over from other donors' samples. The DNA for the CDR3 is TGTGCCAGCAGTCCCTGGGGTCAGGCCCAGGCGGGTTTCTATGGCTACACCTTC. Translation: CASSPWGQAQAGFYGYTF.